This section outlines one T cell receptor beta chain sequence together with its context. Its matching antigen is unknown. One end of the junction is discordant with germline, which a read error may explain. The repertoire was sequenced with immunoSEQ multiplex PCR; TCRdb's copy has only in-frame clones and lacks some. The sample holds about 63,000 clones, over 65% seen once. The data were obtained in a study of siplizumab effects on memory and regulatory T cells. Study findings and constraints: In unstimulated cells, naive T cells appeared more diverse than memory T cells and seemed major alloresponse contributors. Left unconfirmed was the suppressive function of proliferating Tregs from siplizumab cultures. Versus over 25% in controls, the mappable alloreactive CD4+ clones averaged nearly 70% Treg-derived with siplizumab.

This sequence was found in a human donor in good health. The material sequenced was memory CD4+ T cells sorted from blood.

CDR3 coding DNA: TGTGCCAGCAGCGACTTGGGTGGCGCCGGGGAGCTGTTTTTT. Its translation is CASSDLGGAGELFF. This chain joins TRBV6-4 and TRBJ2-2; no clear D. CDR1 MRHNA and CDR2 SNTAGT come from the germline V gene. This CDR3 region has 14 residues.